A single sample gave rise to the 6 T cell receptor beta chains below, sequenced in a study of blood T cell repertoires in COVID-19. Repertoires were generated with immunoSEQ multiplex PCR, while TCRdb's copy carries only in-frame clones and drops some. The data contain 150,000 to 200,000 clones, more than 70% of them singletons. Sequenced material: PBMCs or T cells enriched from blood (not recorded which). The receptors were gathered from a woman younger than 45 who had recovered from COVID-19.

The gene calls are TRBV7-9 and TRBJ2-3, with 12 bases identical to TRBD2. With 6 bases clipped from V and 3 bases from J, the junction kept 4 bases outside the gene matches. Germline values: CDR1 SEHNR, CDR2 FQNEAQ (reference sequence). The CDR3 has 15 residues. CDR3 sequence (DNA): TGTGCCAGCAGACGGACTAGCGGGACTACAGATACGCAGTATTTT. Its translation: CASRRTSGTTDTQYF.

The CDR3 nucleotides are TGTGCCAGCAGCGGCACAGGGATTAACTATGGCTACACCTTC. Its translation: CASSGTGINYGYTF. The genes are TRBV28 and TRBJ1-2; the D gene is possibly TRBD1 (6 bases). V dropped 6 bases and J dropped 1 base, with 12 bases sitting between them. This CDR3 has 14 residues. CDR1 and CDR2 from the germline V gene are MDHEN and SYDVKM.

CDR3 residues: CASSIGGVRDNEQFF. The CDR3 coding sequence is TGTGCCAGTAGTATCGGTGGCGTCAGGGACAATGAGCAGTTCTTC. V is TRBV19 and J is TRBJ2-1; D perhaps matches TRBD1 (5 bases). Germline CDR1 is LNHDA and CDR2 is SQIVND (reference sequence). The CDR3 has 15 residues. Trimming stripped 3 bases from V and 5 bases from J, with 14 bases between.

This chain joins TRBV5-1 and TRBJ2-7; D is perhaps TRBD2 (6 bases). The CDR3 extends over 20 amino acids. Germline V CDR1 and CDR2: SGHRS, YFSETQ. V was trimmed by 4 bases and J by 3 bases, leaving 32 bases between them. CDR3 bases: TGCGCCAGCAGCCGAGCGCCGGGGGTAGCTGGTCCTCTAGGGGACTACGAGCAGTACTTC. Its protein product is CASSRAPGVAGPLGDYEQYF.

The chain carries TRBV11-2 and TRBJ2-2, with 10 bases identical to TRBD2. The CDR3 sequence is 13 residues long. Germline values: CDR1 SGHAT, CDR2 FQNNGV. V lost 7 bases to trimming and J lost 5 bases; unmatched junction nucleotides: 1. CDR3 protein: CASTAGGTGELFF. CDR3 nucleotides: TGTGCCAGCACAGCGGGAGGGACCGGGGAGCTGTTTTTT.

V usage is TRBV11-2 and J usage is TRBJ2-7; unclear D gene. The CDR3 consists of 13 residues. Per germline, CDR1 SGHAT and CDR2 FQNNGV. V lost 3 bases and J lost 2, with 8 bases in between. The CDR3 loop reads CASSFSVAYEQYF. CDR3 nucleotides: TGTGCCAGCAGCTTCTCAGTCGCCTACGAGCAGTACTTC.